The 19 T cell receptor beta chains presented below share a single source sample, sequenced in a study of T cell repertoires in cytomegalovirus infection (dated 2019 in TCRdb). Their recognized antigens are unknown. This sample's treatment or condition label indicates: in vitro stimulation with specific CMV peptide epitopes to enrich CMV-specific T cells. The listed sequencing device is Illumina HiSeq 1500. TCRdb reran the public reads through fastp at Q25 and MiXCR, keeping productive beta chains. Duplicate CDR3 protein sequences are folded into a single record with the most common DNA and genes. The sample includes hundreds of thousands of distinct CDR3 sequences, with roughly 36% observed a single time. The ten top clones hold about 20% of the sample. The starting material was cultured PBMCs, obtained from culture after CMV antigen stimulation. The receptors here all came from a human donor in good health (CMV status not recorded). Some clones in this sample may be carry-over from other donors' samples.

This clonotype was detected only a few times. The V and J genes are TRBV12-3 or TRBV12-4 and TRBJ1-5; weak D call: TRBD1 (5 bases). The ends were cut back, 3 bases at V and 2 bases at J, with 11 bases in the middle. The CDR3 has 15 amino acids. The CDR3 sequence is CASSFNIQGNQPQHF. Written as DNA, the CDR3 is TGTGCCAGCAGTTTTAACATACAGGGCAATCAGCCCCAGCATTTT.

The chain has TRBV20-1 and TRBJ1-1; 9 bases are shared with TRBD1. The ends lost 3 bases at V and 1 base at J; junction bases unmatched: 15. Looked up from germline, CDR1 is DFQATT and CDR2 is SNEGSKA (reference sequence). The CDR3 sequence is 18 residues long. The CDR3 DNA reads as TGCAGTGCTAGCCTCCGACAGGGGGAAAAAGAGGGGAACACTGAAGCTTTCTTT. It codes for CSASLRQGEKEGNTEAFF.

A note on this clonotype: A much larger clone sits a single nucleotide away, making a read error possible. V usage is TRBV7-2 and J usage is TRBJ1-4; 7 bases line up with TRBD1. The CDR3 is made up of 13 amino acids. Germline V gene lookup returns CDR1 SGHTA and CDR2 FQGNSA. CDR3 loop: CASSPRQGGKLLF. As DNA, the CDR3 is TGTGCCAGCAGCCCTCGACAGGGAGGAAAACTGTTATTT.

V and J are TRBV6-2 or TRBV6-3 and TRBJ2-7, with D hard to call. CDR3 size: 14 residues. The V gene lost 0 bases and the J gene lost 1 base, with 7 bases spanning the gap. Germline assignment: CDR1 MNHEY and CDR2 SVGEGT. CDR3 sequence (DNA): TGTGCCAGCAGTTACTCGGGCGTGTCCTACGAGCAGTACTTC. Translation: CASSYSGVSYEQYF.

The J gene is TRBJ1-2, the V gene TRBV7-9; D is undetermined. The CDR3 has 13 amino acids. Trimming cost V 1 base and J 9 bases, with 12 bases left between them. Germline CDR1 SEHNR, CDR2 FQNEAQ (reference sequence). CDR3 amino acids: CASSLGFAGSYTF. CDR3 DNA sequence: TGTGCCAGCAGCTTAGGGTTCGCAGGCAGCTACACCTTC.

This clonotype was counted ten times or more. The chain combines TRBV19 with TRBJ2-1; either TRBD1 or TRBD2 may fit D (5 bases each). Trimming shortened V by 8 bases and J by 4 bases, and 24 bases separated the two germline ends. The length of the CDR3 is 17 residues. The germline V gene encodes CDR1 LNHDA and CDR2 SQIVND (reference sequence). The DNA for the CDR3 is TGTGCCAGTGCTAAGCTAGGGGCACGGGGTTTGTACAATGAGCAGTTCTTC. Translation gives CASAKLGARGLYNEQFF.

This clonotype has just a few counts. The CDR3 DNA reads TGCAGTGGCTGGGACTACAATGAGCAGTTCTTC. Protein product: CSGWDYNEQFF. The chain carries TRBV20-1 and TRBJ2-1; no firm D call. Trimming took 7 bases from V and 3 from J, leaving 7 bases between them. The CDR3 length is 11 residues. Looked up from germline, CDR1 is DFQATT and CDR2 is SNEGSKA (reference sequence).

At least ten counts were recorded for this clonotype. This chain connects TRBV7-2 to TRBJ2-1; no clear D gene. The germline CDR1 and CDR2 sequences are SGHTA and FQGNSA. The V end lost 1 base, the J end lost 4 bases, and 11 bases lay between the germline ends. This CDR3 has 15 residues. The CDR3 reads CASSLGVLQYNEQFF. The CDR3 coding sequence is TGTGCCAGCAGCTTAGGGGTACTCCAGTACAATGAGCAGTTCTTC. The complete variable domain, with remaining parts taken from reference TRBV7-2 and TRBJ2-1, reads GAGVSQSPSNKVTEKGKDVELRCDPISGHTALYWYRQSLGQGLEFLIYFQGNSAPDKSGLPSDRFSAERTGGSVSTLTIQRTQQEDSAVYLCASSLGVLQYNEQFFGPGTRLTVL.

A few counts support this clonotype. The chain employs TRBV7-8 and TRBJ1-1; unclear D gene. V was cut by 5 bases and J by 3 bases, with 16 bases left in between. Germline V gene data show CDR1 as SGHVS and CDR2 as FQNEAQ. This CDR3 comprises 15 residues. CDR3 nucleotide sequence: TGTGCCAGCAGCCCTAGGAGGGCTGGAGACACTGAAGCTTTCTTT. It encodes CASSPRRAGDTEAFF.

The V gene is TRBV29-1, the J gene TRBJ2-1, with D tentatively TRBD1 (5 bases). The CDR3 loop spans 15 amino acids. V lost 0 bases and J lost 1, with 10 bases in between. Germline V gene data show CDR1 as SQVTM and CDR2 as ANQGSEA. CDR3 in amino acids: CSVEEDRISYNEQFF. CDR3 sequence (DNA): TGCAGCGTTGAAGAAGACAGAATATCCTACAATGAGCAGTTCTTC.

This clonotype was found many times. V usage is TRBV7-9 and J usage is TRBJ1-1, with D maybe TRBD1 (6 bases). This CDR3 has 12 amino acids. V was cut by 2 bases and J by 10 bases, with 11 bases left in between. Germline V gene data show CDR1 as SEHNR and CDR2 as FQNEAQ (reference sequence). CDR3 protein: CASSLTQGRAFF. The CDR3 nucleotides read TGTGCCAGCAGCTTAACGCAGGGGAGAGCTTTCTTT.

The CDR3 here is CATSDSTAMNTEAFF. As DNA, the CDR3 is TGTGCCACCAGTGATTCCACAGCCATGAACACTGAAGCTTTCTTT. V usage is TRBV24-1 and J usage is TRBJ1-1, with D uncertain. In germline, CDR1 is KGHDR, CDR2 SFDVKD. V was pared by 2 bases and J by 0 bases, with 9 bases between. This CDR3 is 15 amino acids long.

This clonotype was recorded many times. The chain has TRBV7-8 and TRBJ2-5; D is unresolved. V lost 3 bases, J lost 5 bases, and 13 bases lay in between. The V gene's germline CDR1 is SGHVS and CDR2 FQNEAQ. CDR3 length: 14 residues. CDR3 loop: CASSFGLLGETQYF. The CDR3 DNA sequence: TGTGCCAGCAGCTTCGGGCTACTGGGGGAGACCCAGTACTTC.

The gene calls are TRBV5-4 and TRBJ2-2, with no clear D. With 1 base removed from V and 1 base from J, the gap between germline ends came to 5 bases. CDR1 SGHNT and CDR2 YYREEE come from the germline V gene (reference sequence). The CDR3 contains 14 residues. CDR3 sequence (DNA): TGTGCCAGCAGCTTGTGGCTGAACACCGGGGAGCTGTTTTTT. Translation: CASSLWLNTGELFF.

This chain joins TRBV28 and TRBJ2-1; tentative D call: TRBD2 (7 bases). V was shortened by 2 bases and J by 3 bases, with 14 bases between the two germline ends. This CDR3 comprises 16 residues. Germline V gene lookup returns CDR1 MDHEN and CDR2 SYDVKM. The CDR3 DNA sequence: TGTGCCAGCAGTTTAGACGGGGGGCGCTTCTACAATGAGCAGTTCTTC. This gives the protein CASSLDGGRFYNEQFF.

The chain joins TRBV9 to TRBJ1-2; D remains unclear. V dropped 5 bases and J dropped 4 bases, with 12 bases sitting between them. Germline V gives CDR1 SGDLS, CDR2 YYNGEE. The CDR3 length is 13 residues. The CDR3 loop is CASRGNRAYGYTF. CDR3 DNA sequence: TGTGCCAGCAGAGGGAACAGAGCCTATGGCTACACCTTC.

The rearrangement links TRBV6-1 to TRBJ1-2, with a weak D call TRBD1 (5 bases). V lost 0 bases to trimming and J lost 4 bases, with 12 bases between them. The CDR3 totals 15 residues. Germline V gene data show CDR1 as MNHNS and CDR2 as SASEGT. DNA for the CDR3: TGTGCCAGCAGTGAAGCGGGAGACAGCCTCTATGGCTACACCTTC. Protein: CASSEAGDSLYGYTF.

This clonotype was observed a handful of times. Germline and junction disagree at one end, which may indicate a read error. The genes are TRBV19 and TRBJ2-5, with D perhaps being TRBD1 or TRBD2 (5 bases each). The CDR3 is 13 residues long. Germline-derived CDR1 and CDR2 are LNHDA and SQIVND (reference sequence). The CDR3 bases are TGTGCCAGTAGTCCATCCGGGGCGGCCGGCATTAGCTTC. It specifies CASSPSGAAGISF.

The J gene is TRBJ2-3, the V gene TRBV4-1; the D gene is possibly TRBD1 (6 bases). The ends were cut back, 2 bases at V and 2 bases at J, with 11 bases in the middle. The length of the CDR3 is 15 residues. Germline CDR1 MGHRA, CDR2 YSYEKL. This CDR3 reads CASSQIGGLTDTQYF. The CDR3 DNA sequence: TGCGCCAGCAGCCAAATTGGGGGCCTCACAGATACGCAGTATTTT.